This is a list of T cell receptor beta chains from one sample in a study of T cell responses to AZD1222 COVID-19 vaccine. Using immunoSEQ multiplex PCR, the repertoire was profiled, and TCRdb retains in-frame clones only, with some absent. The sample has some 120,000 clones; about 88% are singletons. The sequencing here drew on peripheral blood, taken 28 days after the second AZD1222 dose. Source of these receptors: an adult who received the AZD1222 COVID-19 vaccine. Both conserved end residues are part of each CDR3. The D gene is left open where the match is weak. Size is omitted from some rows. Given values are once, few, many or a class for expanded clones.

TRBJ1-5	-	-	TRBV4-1	CASSLRVSNQPQHF	TGCGCCAGCAGCCTTAGGGTTAGCAATCAGCCCCAGCATTTT
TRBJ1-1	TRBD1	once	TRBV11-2	CASSALTGVVTEAFF	TGTGCCAGCAGCGCCCTGACAGGGGTCGTCACTGAAGCTTTCTTT
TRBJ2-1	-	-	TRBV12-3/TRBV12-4	CATTGTAPNEQFF	TGTGCCACCACCGGGACTGCCCCAAATGAGCAGTTCTTC
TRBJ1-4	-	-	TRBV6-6	CASSYWEIGKLFF	TGTGCCAGCAGTTACTGGGAGATCGGGAAACTGTTTTTT
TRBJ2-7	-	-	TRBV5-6	CASSLNYEQYF	TGTGCCAGCAGCTTAAACTACGAGCAGTACTTC
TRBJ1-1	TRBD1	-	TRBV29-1	CSVERTRQGRVMTEAFF	TGCAGCGTTGAACGAACTAGACAGGGGCGGGTGATGACTGAAGCTTTCTTT
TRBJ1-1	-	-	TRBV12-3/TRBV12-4	CASSSLITEAFF	TGTGCCAGCAGTTCTTTGATCACTGAAGCTTTCTTT
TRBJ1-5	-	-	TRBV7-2	CASSLSGVVNQPQHF	TGTGCCAGCAGCTTATCAGGGGTGGTCAATCAGCCCCAGCATTTT
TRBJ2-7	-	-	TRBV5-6	CASSLATAPPPYEQYF	TGTGCCAGCAGCTTGGCGACCGCGCCGCCCCCCTACGAGCAGTACTTC
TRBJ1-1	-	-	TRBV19	CASSTPGQKAFF	TGTGCCAGTAGTACCCCTGGCCAAAAAGCTTTCTTT
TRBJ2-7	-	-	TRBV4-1	CASSQPDRGEQYF	TGCGCCAGCAGCCAACCAGACAGAGGGGAGCAGTACTTC
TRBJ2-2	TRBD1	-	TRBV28	CASSSLRDSTGELFF	TGTGCCAGCAGTTCCCTCCGGGACAGTACCGGGGAGCTGTTTTTT
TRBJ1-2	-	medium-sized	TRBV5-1	CASSLSGNYGYTF	TGCGCCAGCAGCTTGAGTGGGAACTATGGCTACACCTTC
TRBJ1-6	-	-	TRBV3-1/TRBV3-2	CASSQGGSINSPLHF	TGTGCCAGCAGCCAAGGCGGCAGTATTAATTCACCCCTCCACTTT
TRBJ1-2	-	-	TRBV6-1	CASSEGGLGYGYTF	TGTGCCAGCAGTGAAGGGGGTCTGGGCTATGGCTACACCTTC
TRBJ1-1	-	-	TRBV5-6	CASSLFLVNTEAFF	TGTGCCAGCAGCTTGTTTCTGGTGAACACTGAAGCTTTCTTT
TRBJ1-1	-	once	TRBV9	CASRPLGVGMNTEAFF	TGTGCCAGCCGCCCCCTGGGGGTAGGAATGAACACTGAAGCTTTCTTT
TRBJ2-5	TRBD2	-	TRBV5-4	CASSLRAGGGVETQYF	TGTGCCAGCAGCCTCCGCGCTGGCGGGGGGGTCGAGACCCAGTACTTC
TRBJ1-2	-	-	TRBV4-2	CASSQTDYGYTF	TGTGCCAGCAGCCAAACCGACTATGGCTACACCTTC
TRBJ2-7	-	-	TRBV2	CASRRTDHPGQYF	TGTGCCAGCAGGAGGACAGACCACCCGGGGCAGTACTTC
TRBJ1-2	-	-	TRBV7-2	CASSHSNDYGYTF	TGTGCCAGCTCCCACAGTAACGACTATGGCTACACCTTC
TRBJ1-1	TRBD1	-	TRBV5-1	CASSLTGTGFTEAFF	TGCGCCAGCAGCCTTACCGGGACAGGGTTTACTGAAGCTTTCTTT
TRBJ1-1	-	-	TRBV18	CASSPPGPIRTEAFF	TGTGCCAGCTCACCACCAGGACCCATCCGGACTGAAGCTTTCTTT
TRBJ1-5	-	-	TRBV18	CASSLTGLRSNQPQHF	TGTGCCAGCTCTCTAACAGGGTTGCGTAGCAATCAGCCCCAGCATTTT
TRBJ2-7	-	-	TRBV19	CATLGDNRYEQYF	TGTGCCACCCTGGGAGACAACCGCTACGAGCAGTACTTC
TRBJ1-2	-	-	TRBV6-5	CASSYARTNYGYTF	TGTGCCAGCAGTTACGCCAGGACTAACTATGGCTACACCTTC
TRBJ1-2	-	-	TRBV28	CASSLNRHYGYTF	TGTGCCAGCAGTTTAAACAGGCACTATGGCTACACCTTC
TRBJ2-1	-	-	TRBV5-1	CASSSGLDPSYNEQFF	TGCGCCAGCAGCTCCGGACTGGACCCCTCCTACAATGAGCAGTTCTTC
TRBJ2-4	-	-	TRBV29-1	CSGTPGHQRAKNIQYF	TGCAGCGGTACGCCGGGACACCAAAGGGCCAAAAACATTCAGTACTTC
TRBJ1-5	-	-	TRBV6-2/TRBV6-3	CASSYSSSLQPQHF	TGTGCCAGCAGTTACTCGAGTAGTTTACAGCCCCAGCATTTT
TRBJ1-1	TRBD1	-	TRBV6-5	CASSPRDSSEAFF	TGTGCCAGCAGTCCCAGGGACAGCAGTGAAGCTTTCTTT
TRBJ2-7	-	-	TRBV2	CASSGRLLYEQYF	TGTGCCAGCAGTGGAAGGTTGCTATACGAGCAGTACTTC
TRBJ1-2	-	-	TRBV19	CASTYRNYGYTF	TGTGCCAGTACCTACCGGAACTATGGCTACACCTTC
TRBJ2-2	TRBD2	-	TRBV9	CASSAGLAGTLGTGELFF	TGTGCCAGCAGCGCCGGACTAGCGGGGACCCTGGGGACCGGGGAGCTGTTTTTT
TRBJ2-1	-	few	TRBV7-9	CASSPREAGWSNEQFF	TGTGCCAGCAGCCCGAGGGAGGCAGGGTGGTCCAATGAGCAGTTCTTC
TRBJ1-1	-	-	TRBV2	CASLPRVLDTEAFF	TGTGCCAGCTTACCCAGGGTCTTAGACACTGAAGCTTTCTTT
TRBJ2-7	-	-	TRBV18	CASSPRGGSHSYEQYF	TGTGCCAGCTCACCACGAGGGGGTTCCCACTCCTACGAGCAGTACTTC
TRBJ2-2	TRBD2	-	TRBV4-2	CASSLEGLATGELFF	TGTGCCAGCAGCCTTGAGGGACTAGCGACCGGGGAGCTGTTTTTT
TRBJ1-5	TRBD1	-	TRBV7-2	CASSLDRGNQPQHF	TGTGCCAGCAGCCTAGACAGGGGCAATCAGCCCCAGCATTTT
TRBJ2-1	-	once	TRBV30	CAWRDRYNEQFF	TGTGCCTGGAGGGACAGATACAATGAGCAGTTCTTC
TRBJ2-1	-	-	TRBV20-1	CSALANNEQFF	TGCAGTGCACTAGCTAACAATGAGCAGTTCTTC
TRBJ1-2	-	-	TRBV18	CASSPLGSTGGYTF	TGTGCCAGCTCACCACTGGGGTCCACTGGAGGCTACACCTTC
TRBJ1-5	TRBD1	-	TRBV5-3	CARSVPGTGQDQPQHF	TGTGCCAGAAGCGTTCCCGGGACAGGGCAAGATCAGCCCCAGCATTTT
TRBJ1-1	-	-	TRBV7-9	CASSLARGSNTEAFF	TGTGCCAGCAGCTTAGCTCGGGGGTCGAACACTGAAGCTTTCTTT
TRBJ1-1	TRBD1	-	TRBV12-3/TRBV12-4	CTGQLSMNTEAFF	TGTACGGGACAGTTATCAATGAACACTGAAGCTTTCTTT
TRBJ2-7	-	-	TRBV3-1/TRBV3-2	CASSQLRRPVEQYF	TGTGCCAGCAGTCAACTCAGGCGCCCTGTCGAGCAGTACTTC
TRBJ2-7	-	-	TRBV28	CASRGFGGTDEQYF	TGTGCCAGCAGGGGTTTCGGGGGTACGGACGAGCAGTACTTC
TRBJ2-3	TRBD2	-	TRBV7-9	CASSQQGLAGVHTDTQYF	TGTGCCAGCAGCCAACAAGGACTAGCGGGGGTGCACACAGATACGCAGTATTTT
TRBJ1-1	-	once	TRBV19	CASRTGSGAEAFF	TGTGCCAGTAGAACAGGGAGTGGAGCTGAAGCTTTCTTT
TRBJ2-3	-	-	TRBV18	CASSVSSKTDTQYF	TGTGCCAGCTCCGTGTCATCGAAAACAGATACGCAGTATTTT
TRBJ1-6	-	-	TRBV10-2	CASSVQGYSPLHF	TGCGCCAGCAGTGTGCAGGGTTACTCACCCCTCCACTTT
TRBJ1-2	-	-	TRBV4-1	CASSPTFTGGYNYGYTF	TGCGCCAGCAGCCCCACCTTTACCGGAGGGTATAACTATGGCTACACCTTC
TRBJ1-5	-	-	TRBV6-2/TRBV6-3	CASSYSGGVQPQHF	TGTGCCAGCAGTTACTCCGGGGGGGTTCAGCCCCAGCATTTT
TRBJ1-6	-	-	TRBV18	CASSPLDRSYNSPLHF	TGTGCCAGCTCACCCCTAGACAGGTCTTATAATTCACCCCTCCACTTT